This is a list of T cell receptor beta chains from one sample in a study of blood T cells in healthy people across ages. TCRdb processed the 5' RACE reads anew with MiXCR; each CDR3 protein has one entry. Of around 1.1 million distinct CDR3 sequences listed, under 40% are singletons. The sequenced material came from blood. Receptor source: a man aged 18-30 years in good health. Each CDR3 is given with its conserved first and last residue. The D gene is left open where the match is weak. Only part of the rows carry a size: once, few, many, or a class if the clone is expanded.

d_call	clone_size	v_call	j_call	cdr3_nt	cdr3_aa
-	-	TRBV4-1	TRBJ2-2	TGCGCCAGCAGCCCTAGGTACACCTACAGGGTAATTACCGGGGAGCTGTTTTTT	CASSPRYTYRVITGELFF
TRBD2	few	TRBV20-1	TRBJ2-5	TGCAGTGCTAGCCCCGGGACTACCCAAGAGACCCAGTACTTC	CSASPGTTQETQYF
-	-	TRBV12-3/TRBV12-4	TRBJ2-2	TGTGCCAGCAGTCCGGCTAGCGCGAACACCGGGGAGCTGTTTTTT	CASSPASANTGELFF
-	-	TRBV30	TRBJ1-2	TGTGCCTGGAGTGTACTGACCGCCTATGGCTACACCTTC	CAWSVLTAYGYTF
TRBD2	-	TRBV9	TRBJ2-1	TGTGCCAGCAGCGTAGCTACTAGCGGGGATGCTGAGCAGTTCTTC	CASSVATSGDAEQFF
TRBD2	few	TRBV5-1	TRBJ2-3	TGCGCCAGCAGCTTGGTGTTAGGCGGGGGACGCACAGATACGCAGTATTTT	CASSLVLGGGRTDTQYF
TRBD1	few	TRBV28	TRBJ2-4	TGTGCCAGCAGTTACTTATCCAGGACAGGGGGGAATAAGCGGATCAAAAACATTCAGTACTTC	CASSYLSRTGGNKRIKNIQYF
TRBD1	few	TRBV20-1	TRBJ1-2	TGCAGTGCTAGAGACGGGGACAGCGATCCATATGGCTACACCTTC	CSARDGDSDPYGYTF
-	-	TRBV6-2/TRBV6-3	TRBJ1-1	TGTGCCAGCAGTACCGCCGGGACTAAAGCTTTCTTT	CASSTAGTKAFF
TRBD1	few	TRBV7-6	TRBJ1-5	TGTGCCAGCAGCCTCCTCGGACAGGGGAATCAGCCCCAGCATTTT	CASSLLGQGNQPQHF
-	-	TRBV7-2	TRBJ1-6	TGTGCCAGCAGCTTATCCAGTTCACCCCTCCACTTT	CASSLSSSPLHF
-	-	TRBV7-9	TRBJ2-1	TGTGCCAGCAGCTTAGTGTCGAACTCCTACAATGAGCAGTTCTTC	CASSLVSNSYNEQFF
-	few	TRBV11-3	TRBJ2-1	TGTGCCAGCAGCTTACTTCGGGGAGGACACAATGAGCAGTTCTTC	CASSLLRGGHNEQFF
-	-	TRBV6-2/TRBV6-3	TRBJ2-1	TGTGCCAGCAGGGGCCTGAGGGAGAACAATGAGCAGTTCTTC	CASRGLRENNEQFF
-	few	TRBV6-4	TRBJ1-5	TGTGCCAGCAGTGCCCCGGCAGGGGATCAGCCCCAGCATTTT	CASSAPAGDQPQHF
-	-	TRBV27	TRBJ1-1	TGTGCCAGCAGGAAGATGGACACTGAAGCTTTCTTT	CASRKMDTEAFF
-	few	TRBV7-2	TRBJ1-1	TGTGCCAGCAGCCGCGGGTCAGGAAGGAACACTGAAGCTTTCTTT	CASSRGSGRNTEAFF
TRBD1	few	TRBV12-3/TRBV12-4	TRBJ1-1	TGTGCCAGCAGCCGCGCGGGACAGGGAAACACTGAAGCTTTCTTT	CASSRAGQGNTEAFF
-	-	TRBV30	TRBJ1-5	TGTGCCTGGAGGAAACCAGGGGACAATCAGCCCCGGCATTTT	CAWRKPGDNQPRHF
TRBD1	-	TRBV28	TRBJ1-1	TGTGCCAGCAGTTTCGGACAGGTGGAAGCTTTCTTT	CASSFGQVEAFF
TRBD1	-	TRBV27	TRBJ2-7	TGTGCCAGCAGTTTAGTTGGCAGGGGGCTGATGGATGAGCAGTACTTC	CASSLVGRGLMDEQYF
-	once	TRBV29-1	TRBJ1-1	TGCAGCGTTGATGAGGAGAACACTGAAGCTTTCTTT	CSVDEENTEAFF
-	-	TRBV20-1	TRBJ1-1	TGCAGTGCCAACCCCAGGGCGAACACTGAAGCTTTCTTT	CSANPRANTEAFF
-	-	TRBV7-3	TRBJ2-2	TGTGCCAGCAGCTTGGACGGAACGAACACCGGGGAGCTGTTTTTT	CASSLDGTNTGELFF
-	once	TRBV12-3/TRBV12-4	TRBJ1-2	TGTGCCAGCAGTGGAATTCAGGGGAATGGCTACACCTTC	CASSGIQGNGYTF
-	-	TRBV19	TRBJ2-5	TGTGCCAGTAGTATAGCTTCGCAAGAGACCCAGTACTTC	CASSIASQETQYF
-	few	TRBV4-3	TRBJ2-1	TGCGCCAGCAGCCAAGTTTCGAGAGGAACAGGATACAATGAGCAGTTCTTC	CASSQVSRGTGYNEQFF
TRBD2	-	TRBV9	TRBJ2-7	TGTGCCAGCAGCCCACCCCGCAGACTAGCGTCTTACAATGAGCAGTACTTC	CASSPPRRLASYNEQYF
TRBD2	many	TRBV20-1	TRBJ2-5	TGCAGTGCTGGCTTTCGGCGGGAGGAAGAGACCCAGTACTTC	CSAGFRREEETQYF
-	-	TRBV7-3	TRBJ2-5	TGTGCCAGCAGCGTCGGGATATACAATGAGCAGTACTTC	CASSVGIYNEQYF
TRBD1	-	TRBV25-1	TRBJ1-1	TGTGCCAGCAGTGAACGGGCAGGGGGAGAGACTGAAGCTTTCTTT	CASSERAGGETEAFF
-	many	TRBV10-3	TRBJ1-2	TGTGCCATCAGTGAGGTTATTACGGATGGCTACACCTTC	CAISEVITDGYTF
TRBD2	many	TRBV7-2	TRBJ2-3	TGTGCCAGCAGCTCGGGACTAGCGGGTGTAAATACGCAGTATTTT	CASSSGLAGVNTQYF
-	few	TRBV14	TRBJ2-1	TGTGCCAGCAGCCAAGGCCGGGATGAGCAGTTCTTC	CASSQGRDEQFF
TRBD1	-	TRBV5-1	TRBJ1-1	TGCGCCAGCAGCGGACAGGGATTGAACGCTGAAGCTTTCTTT	CASSGQGLNAEAFF
-	-	TRBV12-3/TRBV12-4	TRBJ1-2	TGTGCCAGCAGTTTACTTTCTCATGGGGGTAACTATGGCTACACCTTC	CASSLLSHGGNYGYTF
-	-	TRBV28	TRBJ1-4	TGTACCAGCAGTTCCCCCGGGATAGAGGAAAAACTGTTTTTT	CTSSSPGIEEKLFF